The 18 T cell receptor beta chains below all came from one sample that was sequenced in a study of T cells after somatic rescue of genetic block. Sequencing was performed with immunoSEQ multiplex PCR; in TCRdb, only in-frame clones are kept and a portion is missing. Seen here are fewer than 15,000 clones, under 85% observed once, and the top ten hold roughly a fifth. The sample taken for sequencing was peripheral blood mononuclear cells (PBMCs). All receptors derive from a boy aged 10-17 years.

The chain combines TRBV18 with TRBJ2-7; perhaps TRBD2 as D (5 bases). V lost 6 bases and J lost 5, with 14 bases in between. CDR1 is KGHSH, CDR2 LQKENI, per germline. This CDR3 region has 13 residues. This CDR3 is CASSPADGHEQYF. The CDR3 DNA is TGTGCCAGCTCCCCAGCGGATGGCCACGAGCAGTACTTC.

The rearrangement uses TRBV10-3 and TRBJ1-1; D is ambiguous. Trimming stripped 3 bases from V and 2 bases from J, with 10 bases between. CDR3 length: 14 residues. Germline assignment: CDR1 ENHRY and CDR2 SYGVKD. CDR3 loop: CAISDHAPNTEAFF. The DNA for the CDR3 is TGTGCCATCAGTGACCACGCACCCAACACTGAAGCTTTCTTT.

This clone showed up just a few times. The chain has TRBV11-2 and TRBJ2-7, with a possible D match to TRBD2 (6 bases). The CDR3 is 15 residues long. Trimming cost V 4 bases and J 0 bases, with 13 bases left between them. CDR1 is SGHAT, CDR2 FQNNGV, per germline. Written as DNA, the CDR3 is TGTGCCAGCAGCTCATTGGGGAGGAGCTCCTACGAGCAGTACTTC. Encoded protein: CASSSLGRSSYEQYF.

The chain links TRBV7-9 to TRBJ2-7, with D possibly matching TRBD1 (6 bases). This CDR3 has 14 amino acids. Germline lookup yields CDR1 SEHNR and CDR2 FQNEAQ (reference sequence). V lost 3 bases to trimming and J lost 3 bases, with 12 bases between them. CDR3 in amino acids: CASSFPGHLYEQYF. CDR3 in DNA: TGTGCCAGCAGCTTCCCGGGACACCTCTACGAGCAGTACTTC. Full variable domain (rest looked up from reference TRBV7-9 and TRBJ2-7): DTGVSQNPRHKITKRGQNVTFRCDPISEHNRLYWYRQTLGQGPEFLTYFQNEAQLEKSRLLSDRFSAERPKGSFSTLEIQRTEQGDSAMYLCASSFPGHLYEQYFGPGTRLTVT.

The chain has TRBV30 and TRBJ2-1; 7 positions agree with TRBD2. The V segment lost 3 bases and the J segment 4 bases; nucleotides outside the gene matches: 15. The germline V gene encodes CDR1 GTSNPN and CDR2 SVGIG (reference sequence). This CDR3 contains 17 residues. CDR3: CAWSPPGLVRRYNEQFF. In DNA, the CDR3 is TGTGCCTGGAGCCCCCCTGGACTAGTGAGGAGATACAATGAGCAGTTCTTC.

This chain links TRBV6-5 with TRBJ1-6; D call uncertain. Trimming took off 2 bases at V and 5 bases at J, with 4 bases between the two ends. Looked up from germline, CDR1 is MNHEY and CDR2 is SVGAGI. The CDR3 covers 13 residues. The CDR3 coding sequence is TGTGCCAGCAGTTACCTGGATAATTCACCCCTCCACTTT. This translates into CASSYLDNSPLHF.

This chain uses TRBV6-4 with TRBJ2-1, with TRBD1 as a possible D gene (7 bases). This CDR3 comprises 13 residues. The germline V gene has CDR1 MRHNA and CDR2 SNTAGT. V was shortened by 4 bases and J by 7 bases, with 11 bases between the two germline ends. CDR3 in amino acids: CASSVQGGNEQFF. CDR3 nucleotide sequence: TGTGCCAGCAGTGTCCAGGGGGGAAATGAGCAGTTCTTC.

V gene TRBV10-1 combines with J gene TRBJ2-3, with 7 bases aligning to TRBD2. V trimming: 2 bases; J trimming: 0 bases; junction bases outside the gene matches: 5. The length of the CDR3 is 16 residues. Germline V gene lookup returns CDR1 WNHNN and CDR2 SYGVQD (reference sequence). The CDR3 region has the DNA TGCGCCAGCAGTGAGAATAGCGGGTTGAGCACAGATACGCAGTATTTT. This gives the protein CASSENSGLSTDTQYF.

J is TRBJ2-7 and V is TRBV27; maybe TRBD2 (5 bases). This CDR3 region has 13 residues. Between the trimmed V and J ends, which lost 5 bases and 7 bases, there was a span of 15 bases. Per germline, CDR1 MNHEY and CDR2 SMNVEV (reference sequence). The CDR3 protein is CASSIRDPWEQYF. CDR3 nucleotide sequence: TGTGCCAGCAGTATCCGGGATCCCTGGGAGCAGTACTTC.

The rearrangement joins TRBV5-1 to TRBJ2-7; 7 nucleotides line up with TRBD1. The CDR3 extends over 14 amino acids. V lost 6 bases to trimming and J lost 2 bases; unmatched junction nucleotides: 8. Per germline, CDR1 SGHRS and CDR2 YFSETQ. CDR3 region: CASNLQGSPYEQYF. DNA for the CDR3: TGCGCCAGCAATCTACAGGGGTCCCCCTACGAGCAGTACTTC.

This rearrangement joins TRBV7-8 to TRBJ1-4; no reliable D call. The germline CDR1 and CDR2 sequences are SGHVS and FQNEAQ. The CDR3 is 13 amino acids. V was cut by 2 bases and J by 7 bases, with 8 bases left in between. The CDR3 region is CASSLSYSEKLFF. CDR3 DNA sequence: TGTGCCAGCAGCTTAAGCTACAGTGAAAAACTGTTTTTT.

The genes are TRBV6-5 and TRBJ1-1, with 8 positions matching TRBD1. The J segment lost 6 bases and the V segment lost 7 bases, leaving 10 bases of the junction unmatched. Germline V gene lookup returns CDR1 MNHEY and CDR2 SVGAGI. The CDR3 spans 14 residues. The CDR3 coding sequence is TGTGCCAGCATGAGAGGGACAGGTGTCTCTGAAGCTTTCTTT. Its translation: CASMRGTGVSEAFF.

The chain joins TRBV11-2 to TRBJ2-2; D might be TRBD2 (7 bases). The CDR3 is 16 amino acids. Trimming took 6 bases from V and 4 from J, leaving 18 bases between them. CDR1 SGHAT and CDR2 FQNNGV come from the germline V gene. The CDR3, as DNA: TGTGCCAGCAGTTCAGGTGGGGGGGCGTCCACCGGGGAGCTGTTTTTT. The encoded protein is CASSSGGGASTGELFF.

The chain uses TRBV6-5 and TRBJ2-7; the D is unclear. The ends were cut back, 6 bases at V and 3 bases at J, with 9 bases in the middle. CDR1 is MNHEY, CDR2 SVGAGI, per germline. This CDR3 is 12 amino acids long. CDR3 nucleotides: TGTGCCAGCAGCCTGACTCACTACGAGCAGTACTTC. The encoded protein is CASSLTHYEQYF.

This clone was detected once. V usage is TRBV30 and J usage is TRBJ1-2, with 12 bases identical to TRBD1. The CDR3 has 14 amino acids. Germline CDR1 is GTSNPN and CDR2 is SVGIG (reference sequence). Losses at the gene ends were 0 bases for V and 8 bases for J; bases not matched to a gene: 4. This chain's CDR3 is CAWSVGQGARGYTF. The CDR3 region has the DNA TGTGCCTGGAGTGTGGGACAGGGGGCGCGAGGCTACACCTTC.

This clone qualifies as medium-sized. The V gene is TRBV28, the J gene TRBJ2-7; possible D gene TRBD1, 6 bases. In germline, CDR1 is MDHEN, CDR2 SYDVKM. The V end was cut by 5 bases, the J end by 1 base, with 21 bases between. This CDR3 has 17 residues. The CDR3: CASSIEGQTMGSYEQYF. As DNA, the CDR3 is TGTGCCAGCAGTATAGAGGGACAAACTATGGGGTCCTACGAGCAGTACTTC.

The chain recombines TRBV18 with TRBJ1-4; TRBD1 aligns across 7 bases. CDR1 and CDR2 from the germline V gene are KGHSH and LQKENI. V trimming: 5 bases; J trimming: 5 bases; junction bases outside the gene matches: 8. The CDR3 is 15 amino acids. The CDR3 bases are TGTGCCAGCTCATCGCCGGGACAGCGAAATGAAAAACTGTTTTTT. It specifies CASSSPGQRNEKLFF.

The rearrangement uses TRBV13 and TRBJ1-2, with a possible D match to TRBD1 (5 bases). CDR3 length: 14 amino acids. The V gene lost 2 bases and the J gene lost 6 bases, with 13 bases spanning the gap. Germline values: CDR1 PRHDT, CDR2 FYEKMQ (reference sequence). CDR3 in DNA: TGTGCCAGCAGCTTACTCCAGCTGGGGGATGGCTACACCTTC. It specifies CASSLLQLGDGYTF.